Detailed here is one T cell receptor (beta chain). There is no known antigen for this receptor. No much larger clone exists at a distance of one base, and base qualities are not known. The data belong to a study of cytomegalovirus exposure and HLA in healthy donors (TCRdb year 2017). Looking at the study overall: An earlier analysis of some 620 of the donors reported 276 Gb of sequence data and 117 million unique TCR beta sequences obtained from some 170 million T cells. In addition to the first cohort of approximately 670 subjects, a separate validation cohort of under 150 different subjects was used. Across 398 genotyped donors of the cohort, an average of approximately 240,000 unique TCR beta nucleotide sequences per donor were sequenced, and approximately 19% of those sequences were non-productive. Four or five DR-DQ haplotypes were handled as single units for association and clustering because linkage in the cohort was strong. The number of typed donors differed by locus: roughly 629-640 for A, B, C, DRB1 and DQB1; 522 for DQA1; over 600 for DPA1; and about 470 for DPB1. The study aimed to test whether signatures of past pathogen exposure could be identified by cataloging public T cell receptors. HLA typing covered class I and class II loci at four-digit resolution. An early release covering around 630 HLA-typed donors comprised about 290 gigabases of sequencing data and 85 million to 100 million unique TCR sequences. A later analysis re-examined previously published TCR beta repertoires from 500 to 700 donors and added high-resolution HLA genotyping to investigate patterns of TCR occurrence. Donor age, sex, ethnicity and CMV serostatus were collected together with the repertoire data. The study profiled the T cell repertoires of hundreds of subjects by immunosequencing and related them to cytomegalovirus serostatus. Rather than using new phenotypic data, the later analysis identified candidate immune exposures from TCR beta sequences and from how often those sequences occurred across donors. All discovery cohort repertoires had been generated using a single sequencing platform. A later genetic analysis took genome-wide SNP genotypes for about 55% of the roughly 700 donors and used that subset as a discovery cohort. An earlier analysis of several hundred of the donors used high-throughput TCR beta sequencing to judge whether each TCR beta V gene segment behaved as functional or pseudogenic. Of the approximately 400 genotyped donors, around 81% fell in the genetic ancestry cluster associated with self-reported Caucasian donors. High-throughput TCR immunosequencing, statistical association of individual TCRs with disease status, and machine learning were combined to predict cytomegalovirus infection status.

The library was produced with the immunoSEQ multiplex PCR assay. A mixture of 60 forward primers for TCR Vbeta segments and 13 reverse primers for TCR Jbeta segments was used in the multiplex PCR. A multiplex PCR assay on genomic DNA amplified the CDR3 region of rearranged TCR beta genes. On the Illumina HiSeq System, the amplified TCR beta libraries were sequenced as 87-base-pair reads. The authors' pipeline ran thus. Across the 500 to 700 repertoires, a later analysis counted 80 million or so unique TCR beta chains, approximately 10 million of which were shared by at least two donors. Raw reads were error-corrected and collapsed into unique sequences by a nearest-neighbor algorithm in which closely related sequences were merged to remove PCR and sequencing errors. Alignment of CDR3 sequences to IMGT reference sequences was used to assign V, D and J gene segments. For a sequence to be retained, at least a six-nucleotide match to both a V gene segment and a J gene segment was required. Rearrangements were classified as productive when the CDR3 lacked stop codons and remained in frame with V and J, and all other rearrangements were classified as non-productive. Following IMGT convention, CDR3 was defined as the stretch from the second conserved V-encoded cysteine to the conserved J-encoded phenylalanine. The earlier analysis of about 590 of the donors excluded sequences that lacked an unambiguous match to a single V gene segment. In an earlier analysis of 587 of the donors, a V segment was called functional when productive rearrangements were above 56.7%, and segregating when the standard deviation between donors exceeded 5%. A statistical classification framework was built for diagnosing cytomegalovirus status from the catalog of TCR beta chain sequences. V and J gene assignment, in a later analysis, came from comparing TCR nucleotide sequences with IMGT/GENE-DB human TR gene sequences. A later analysis assigned CDR3 sequences and most-parsimonious VDJ recombination scenarios with the TCRdist pipeline. A later analysis defined each TCR beta chain by its CDR3 amino acid sequence plus V-gene family, and excluded reads lacking a unique V-gene family. A later analysis removed 450 to 600 highly shared, low-generation-probability nucleotide sequences to deal with suspected cross-contamination and a sequencing artifact. In a later analysis, a clonal expansion index for each public chain was calculated from normalized within-repertoire ranks of inferred template counts. Generation probabilities in a later analysis came from a VDJ recombination model fitted to out-of-frame rearrangements, and those results were checked against IGoR. In a later analysis, TCR-TCR, TCR-HLA and TCR-CMV co-occurrence was scored with hypergeometric tests, and a repertoire-size bias correction was applied to TCR pairs. A later analysis estimated false discovery rates by permuting HLA or CMV assignments 20 times. In a later analysis, co-occurring TCRs were grouped using DBSCAN, and TCRdist sequence similarity was added for clustering within HLA-allele-positive subsets. Repertoires with fewer than 30,000 or more than 120,000 public chains, plus five repertoires with anomalous nucleotide sharing, were excluded from co-occurrence clustering. TCRdb holds this immuneACCESS table with in-frame rearrangements only. Some clones are missing; in checked studies, unresolved V genes explain under half, and the rest has no known cause. The V and J calls and the clone size are those of that table, but D and trimming were determined from the DNA. This sample has 100,000 to 150,000 clones in its table, and just under 75% of those were observed once. About 4.4% of the sample comes from the top ten.

The cohort consisted of hundreds of healthy bone marrow donors. All cohort members were sampled while nominally healthy, although unrecorded immune exposures were likely present. The donor was CMV seropositive and belonged to the group of about 290 seropositive cohort members. Every donor gave a peripheral blood sample, and the peripheral blood mononuclear cells from that sample were used for TCR beta sequencing. The Qiagen DNeasy Blood Extraction Kit was used to extract genomic DNA from the blood cell samples. What the authors observed across the whole study: According to a later analysis, most CMV-associated TCR beta chains appeared to be HLA-restricted, and the HLA associations seemed to be driven largely by CMV exposure. A later analysis reported that several top co-occurrence clusters appeared linked to parvovirus B19, influenza, CMV and Epstein-Barr virus. Because the 87-base-pair reads could not distinguish some IMGT-functional V segments, including TRBV6-2 and TRBV6-3, those segments were excluded. In an earlier analysis of about 600 of the donors, most TCR beta V segments appeared in productive rearrangements about 87% or about 30% of the time, broadly matching IMGT annotations. The sequencing pipeline was judged likely to have produced a cluster of highly shared sequence variants as a technical artifact. In this cohort, only TCR beta chains were sequenced, and detectable features were limited by the absence of alpha or paired-chain data. Roughly uniform sequencing depth across donors was assumed in presence/absence analyses, although this assumption may not hold. Assigning TCR associations to individual alleles was difficult when HLA alleles, especially DR and DQ, strongly co-occurred. A further reported finding was that TCR beta sequences accurately predicted the HLA-A and HLA-B alleles for most subjects in the first cohort. Because counts were too low, around 18 rarely observed V segments, including chromosome 9 orphons, were left out of the earlier analysis of about 620 of the donors. Compared with the approximately 600-donor mean, donors in an Asian-associated ancestry cluster had fewer N-insertions in productive TCRs, according to a later genetic analysis. Immune exposure information for the cohort was limited to CMV serostatus. While some public TCRs were present in many individuals, most TCR sequences turned up only very rarely across donors. A later analysis found that HLA-associated TCR beta chains were more clonally expanded and had lower generation probabilities than equally common non-associated chains. Correlated functional status among segregating V segments might be attributable to linkage disequilibrium, but an unknown experimental factor could not be ruled out. In vitro tests confirmed that a few of the cytomegalovirus-associated TCR beta chains recognize cytomegalovirus antigens. The classifier was reported to diagnose cytomegalovirus status with high specificity and sensitivity in both the original and validation cohorts. V-gene and J-gene trimming of TCR beta chains was associated with a missense DCLRE1C variant in a later genetic analysis, and the association was replicated in an independent cohort. A later analysis associated about 17,000 TCR beta sequences with specific HLA alleles at a false discovery rate of 0.05. Because HLA typing was missing for some donors at each locus, association tests included only the typed subset. The authors suggested that the approach could potentially be extended to other disease states and immunological phenotypes. The study gave a list of over 150 TCR beta chains associated with cytomegalovirus. A later analysis found that TCR association rates varied across HLA loci, with DRB1 alleles showing the most associated TCRs and HLA-C alleles the fewest.

From cysteine to phenylalanine, the CDR3 is 15 amino acids long. Kept here is only the CDR3 DNA, which spans 45 bases and is read in frame from base 1. V loses 6 bases of germline sequence and J loses 4 bases, and the interval between the two ends is 16 bases. The chain employs TRBV6-7 and TRBJ2-1, with the D gene too uncertain to name. TRBV6-7 is an open reading frame whose function is uncertain. The clonotype comes from a man aged 55 to 70 in good health and CMV-seropositive. The material sequenced was PBMCs. The DNA sequence reads TGTGCCAGCAGCAGAGGAGCGATTAATTACAATGAGCAGTTCTTC. Its protein product is CASSRGAINYNEQFF.